Listed below are T cell receptor beta chains from one sample, sequenced in a study of CD8+ T cells in alopecia areata. The assay was immunoSEQ multiplex PCR, and TCRdb's table has in-frame clones only and misses some. The data hold 200,000 or so clones, with 55% to 75% observed a single time. The material was CD4+ T cells sorted from blood, obtained at week 24, from a patient treated with tofacitinib. The origin of the receptors is a human donor with alopecia areata. Both conserved end residues are part of each CDR3. D genes are given only for firm matches. Expanded clones get a size class; other rows say once, few or many, or leave the size out.

j_call	clone_size	d_call	v_call	cdr3_nt	cdr3_aa
TRBJ2-2	.	.	TRBV18	TGTGCCAGCTCACCGTTGACTCCAAACACCGGGGAGCTGTTTTTT	CASSPLTPNTGELFF
TRBJ1-5	once	.	TRBV2	TGTGCCAGCAGCGCAACCCGGGGCAATCAGCCCCAGCATTTT	CASSATRGNQPQHF
TRBJ1-5	.	.	TRBV5-1	TGCGCCAGCACTAAACTCAGTAGCAATCAGCCCCAGCATTTT	CASTKLSSNQPQHF
TRBJ2-7	.	TRBD1	TRBV29-1	TGCAGTATCGGGACAGAACACGAGCAGTACTTC	CSIGTEHEQYF
TRBJ2-5	.	.	TRBV19	TGTGCCAGTAGTATGAGCCGGTCGGGCAGCCATAAAGAGACCCAGTACTTC	CASSMSRSGSHKETQYF
TRBJ2-3	.	.	TRBV30	TGTGCCTGGAGTATCCTGGGCCAACCCACAGATACGCAGTATTTT	CAWSILGQPTDTQYF
TRBJ2-7	few	.	TRBV19	TGTGCCAGTAGCAGGACCGCATTTGAGGAGCAGTACTTC	CASSRTAFEEQYF
TRBJ2-3	few	.	TRBV5-6	TGTGCCAGCAGCTTGGGTTACTCTAGCACAGATACGCAGTATTTT	CASSLGYSSTDTQYF
TRBJ2-3	.	.	TRBV28	TGTGCCAGCATCCAAGACGGGAGCACAGATACGCAGTATTTT	CASIQDGSTDTQYF
TRBJ1-1	few	.	TRBV5-4	TGTGCCAGCAGCTTCTTAACAGGCGGGAACATTGAAGCTTTCTTT	CASSFLTGGNIEAFF
TRBJ2-2	.	.	TRBV28	TGTGCCAGCACCCCGGCTTGGAACACCGGGGAGCTGTTTTTT	CASTPAWNTGELFF
TRBJ1-4	.	TRBD1	TRBV29-1	TGCAGCGCTACAGGGGCAACTAATGAAAAACTGTTTTTT	CSATGATNEKLFF
TRBJ2-1	.	TRBD2	TRBV7-8	TGTGCCAGCAGCTTGGGACTAGCGGAATACAATGAGCAGTTCTTC	CASSLGLAEYNEQFF
TRBJ2-3	.	TRBD2	TRBV5-6	TGTGCCAGCAGCCCCTTCGGGACTAACACAGATACGCAGTATTTT	CASSPFGTNTDTQYF
TRBJ1-1	.	.	TRBV29-1	TGCAGCGTGGACGGTAACACTGAAGCTTTCTTT	CSVDGNTEAFF
TRBJ1-1	.	.	TRBV5-1	TGCGCCAGCAGCTTGGTTGCAGGATCGAACACTGAAGCTTTCTTT	CASSLVAGSNTEAFF
TRBJ2-2	.	TRBD2	TRBV5-1	TGCGCCAGCAGCCAGAGACTAGCGGGAGCGCCGTCGGAGCTGTTTTTT	CASSQRLAGAPSELFF
TRBJ2-7	few	.	TRBV6-5	TGTGCCAGCAAGTCTACTCTTGGGAGCTCCTACGAGCAGTACTTC	CASKSTLGSSYEQYF
TRBJ2-1	once	TRBD1	TRBV27	TGTGCCAGCAGTCCAGGGTCTTCCAAGGGGCAGGGGGCCATCAATGAGCAGTTCTTC	CASSPGSSKGQGAINEQFF
TRBJ2-3	.	.	TRBV5-1	TGCGCCAGCAGCTTAAACAGGGAGGATACGCAGTATTTT	CASSLNREDTQYF
TRBJ2-3	.	.	TRBV29-1	TGCAGCGTTTTCTTCGTCTTGGATAGGGACCCAGATACGCAGTATTTT	CSVFFVLDRDPDTQYF
TRBJ2-1	few	TRBD1	TRBV7-2	TGTGCCAGCAGCACCTCGGGACAGGCCTACAATGAGCAGTTCTTC	CASSTSGQAYNEQFF
TRBJ1-4	.	TRBD1	TRBV6-5	TGTGCCAGCAGCCTCGCAGGGGGGGATGAAAAACTGTTTTTT	CASSLAGGDEKLFF
TRBJ2-1	.	.	TRBV9	TGTGCCAGCAGCGGCCGGTACACTAGTGTCGTGCAGTTCTTC	CASSGRYTSVVQFF
TRBJ1-4	.	.	TRBV29-1	TGCAGCGTTGGAACCGCTGAAAAACTGTTTTTT	CSVGTAEKLFF
TRBJ1-2	few	.	TRBV10-3	TGTGCCATCAGGACCACAGGGAGGGAAGGCTACACCTTC	CAIRTTGREGYTF
TRBJ2-5	few	TRBD2	TRBV29-1	TGCAGCATTTCTAGCGGATCCCAAGAGACCCAGTACTTC	CSISSGSQETQYF
TRBJ2-3	.	.	TRBV5-1	TGCGCCAGCAGCTTGGCCCCACAGCGAGATACGCAGTATTTT	CASSLAPQRDTQYF
TRBJ1-2	few	.	TRBV14	TGTGCCAGCAGCGGCGTGAGGGCGGGAGGCTACACCTTC	CASSGVRAGGYTF
TRBJ1-1	few	.	TRBV29-1	TGCAGCGTTCTGGGGATGTGGAACACTGAAGCTTTCTTT	CSVLGMWNTEAFF
TRBJ1-5	.	TRBD1	TRBV15	TGTGCCACCAGCAGAGGACAGGGGCTTTCCTGGGGCAATCAGCCCCAGCATTTT	CATSRGQGLSWGNQPQHF
TRBJ2-7	.	.	TRBV6-6	TGTGCCAGCACAGGCAGATCCGCCTACGAGCAGTACTTC	CASTGRSAYEQYF
TRBJ1-6	.	.	TRBV9	TGTGCCAGCAGCTCAAGACAGGCTAATTCACCCCTCCACTTT	CASSSRQANSPLHF
TRBJ2-3	.	.	TRBV18	TGTGCCAGCTCACCACCGAGTAGCGGAACCCGAGATACGCAGTATTTT	CASSPPSSGTRDTQYF
TRBJ2-7	.	.	TRBV27	TGTGCCAGCAGTTCCGGACAGACCTACGAGCAGTACTTC	CASSSGQTYEQYF
TRBJ1-2	.	.	TRBV7-9	TGTGCCAGCAGCTTAGGGACGGAAAACTATAGCTACACCTTC	CASSLGTENYSYTF
TRBJ2-5	once	.	TRBV5-4	TGTGCCAGCAGCTTGGCCTCGGGAGCCCTTGAGACCCAGTACTTC	CASSLASGALETQYF
TRBJ2-5	many	.	TRBV4-2	TGTGCCAGCAGCCAGCCGGATCGGTACCAAGAGACCCAGTACTTC	CASSQPDRYQETQYF
TRBJ2-5	few	.	TRBV18	TGTGCCAGCTCACCACCGTCGGGGAATCGGGAGACCCAGTACTTC	CASSPPSGNRETQYF
TRBJ2-4	.	.	TRBV7-2	TGTGCCAGCAGAAGCAGGGTGTGGACCAAAAACATTCAGTACTTC	CASRSRVWTKNIQYF
TRBJ2-2	.	.	TRBV9	TGTGCCAGCAGCGTGTTTGGCGGGGAGCTGTTTTTT	CASSVFGGELFF
TRBJ2-2	.	TRBD1	TRBV4-1	TGCGCCAGCAGCCAAGGGACAGGGGACAACACCGGGGAGCTGTTTTTT	CASSQGTGDNTGELFF
TRBJ1-1	.	TRBD1	TRBV28	TGTGCCAGCAGTTTACAGGGGGCGCAGACTGAAGCTTTCTTT	CASSLQGAQTEAFF
TRBJ2-7	.	.	TRBV5-1	TGCGCCAGCAGGAACGTCGTCCACTCCTACGAGCAGTACTTC	CASRNVVHSYEQYF
TRBJ1-4	.	.	TRBV2	TGTGCCAGCAGTGCCAAGGGTTTATCCCCAGCAACTAATGAAAAACTGTTTTTT	CASSAKGLSPATNEKLFF
TRBJ1-5	.	.	TRBV18	TGTGCCAGCTCACGGTCGGAGGGCCTGAAACAGCCCCAGCATTTT	CASSRSEGLKQPQHF
TRBJ2-2	.	.	TRBV11-3	TGTGCCAGCGGAAGGGAGGATACCGGGGAGCTGTTTTTT	CASGREDTGELFF
TRBJ2-7	.	.	TRBV20-1	TGCAGTGCGCCCGACAGGTACGAGCAGTACTTC	CSAPDRYEQYF
TRBJ1-1	.	.	TRBV6-6	TGTGCCAGCAGTTCCGGGGCAGGAAGAGGCACTGAAGCTTTCTTT	CASSSGAGRGTEAFF
TRBJ2-5	.	.	TRBV5-1	TGCGCCAGCAGCTTTTCAGAGACCCAGTACTTC	CASSFSETQYF
TRBJ2-7	.	TRBD1	TRBV27	TGTGCCAGCAGTTCCTCGGGACAGGGGGCCTACGAGCAGTACTTC	CASSSSGQGAYEQYF
TRBJ2-1	few	.	TRBV10-3	TGTGCGGTGGGAGGAGAGGGCAATGAGCAGTTCTTC	CAVGGEGNEQFF
TRBJ1-1	few	.	TRBV30	TGTGCCTGGCAACCGAGGGTGAGCAGGGCAGTGACTGAAGCTTTCTTT	CAWQPRVSRAVTEAFF